The 21 T cell receptor beta chains below come from one sample, sequenced in a study of blood T cell repertoires in COVID-19. The method was immunoSEQ multiplex PCR; TCRdb's version includes in-frame clones alone and lacks a portion of them. The data contain some 240,000 clones, approximately 85% of them singletons. The specimen sequenced was peripheral blood. The receptors stem from a woman in her sixties or seventies with COVID-19, enrolled during active disease.

CDR3 region: CASSPNEGPLHF. CDR3 nucleotides: TGTGCCAGCAGCCCCAACGAGGGACCCCTCCACTTT. The chain links TRBV7-2 to TRBJ1-6; the D is unclear. The germline V and J ends were trimmed by 5 bases and 12 bases, with 11 bases remaining between them. CDR3 length: 12 residues. From germline, CDR1 is SGHTA and CDR2 FQGNSA.

V is TRBV2 and J is TRBJ2-5; the D is unclear. CDR1 and CDR2 from the germline V gene are SNHLY and FYNNEI. This CDR3 spans 12 amino acids. V lost 4 bases and J lost 2, with 5 bases in between. Here the CDR3 DNA reads TGTGCCAGCAGTGCACTACAAGAGACCCAGTACTTC. Encoded protein: CASSALQETQYF.

This chain connects TRBV6-5 to TRBJ1-2; 8 bases line up with TRBD1. Germline V gene data show CDR1 as MNHEY and CDR2 as SVGAGI. V shed 10 bases and J 8 bases; nucleotides not matched to a gene: 15. The CDR3 extends over 14 amino acids. DNA of the CDR3: TGTGCCACCCTAAGTGGTGGGACAGGAGTAGGCTACACCTTC. As protein: CATLSGGTGVGYTF.

The chain has TRBV7-2 and TRBJ2-7; 8 bases align to TRBD2. The CDR3 contains 15 residues. The ends lost 3 bases at V and 2 bases at J; junction bases unmatched: 6. CDR1 is SGHTA and CDR2 is FQGNSA in the germline V gene. CDR3 residues: CASSFGAGEAYEQYF. CDR3 DNA sequence: TGTGCCAGCAGCTTTGGAGCGGGGGAGGCCTACGAGCAGTACTTC. The full variable domain, completed using reference TRBV7-2 and TRBJ2-7, is GAGVSQSPSNKVTEKGKDVELRCDPISGHTALYWYRQSLGQGLEFLIYFQGNSAPDKSGLPSDRFSAERTGGSVSTLTIQRTQQEDSAVYLCASSFGAGEAYEQYFGPGTRLTVT.

The chain combines TRBV5-6 with TRBJ2-5; D possibly corresponds to TRBD2 (5 bases). V was cut by 4 bases and J by 5 bases, with 15 bases left in between. CDR1 and CDR2 (germline): SGHDT, YYEEEE. The CDR3 is 14 amino acids. CDR3 protein: CASSTAGLLETQYF. The CDR3 DNA reads as TGTGCCAGCAGCACGGCGGGCCTCTTGGAGACCCAGTACTTC.

The V gene is TRBV21-1, the J gene TRBJ1-2. TRBV21-1 represents a pseudogene. The length of the CDR3 is 12 residues. The CDR3 spells CASSPLCYGYTF. In DNA form, the CDR3 reads TGTGCCAGCAGCCCCCTATGCTATGGCTACACCTTC.

This clone was found a few times. The chain links TRBV5-1 to TRBJ2-7, with D uncertain. The CDR3 spans 15 residues. V lost 0 bases to trimming and J lost 3 bases, with 13 bases between them. The V gene's germline CDR1 is SGHRS and CDR2 YFSETQ. DNA for the CDR3: TGCGCCAGCAGCTTGGTTGGTACTTCGGGCTACGAGCAGTACTTC. Protein: CASSLVGTSGYEQYF.

The CDR3 coding sequence is TGCGCCAGCAGCTTACGACAGCCTAGCACAGATACGCAGTATTTT. Amino acids: CASSLRQPSTDTQYF. The chain combines TRBV5-1 with TRBJ2-3; a weak D match, TRBD1 (5 bases). CDR1 is SGHRS, CDR2 YFSETQ, per germline. The CDR3 runs to 15 residues. V shed 2 bases and J shed 0 bases, with 10 bases lying between them.

V is TRBV11-1 and J is TRBJ2-3, with TRBD1 as a possible D gene (5 bases). The CDR3 totals 13 residues. From germline, CDR1 is SGHAT and CDR2 FQDESV (reference sequence). With 5 bases removed from V and 5 bases from J, the gap between germline ends came to 11 bases. The CDR3 here is CASSASGLDTQYF. Here the CDR3 DNA reads TGTGCCAGCAGCGCCTCAGGGTTAGATACGCAGTATTTT.

CDR3 coding DNA: TGTGCCAGCAGTTCGAGGGGGAATTCACCCCTCCACTTT. It encodes CASSSRGNSPLHF. The chain has TRBV6-2 or TRBV6-3 and TRBJ1-6, with D perhaps TRBD1 (6 bases). There are 13 residues in the CDR3. Germline V gene data show CDR1 as MNHEY and CDR2 as SVGEGT. The ends were cut back, 4 bases at V and 7 bases at J, with 8 bases in the middle.

This clone appeared once. The chain has TRBV27 and TRBJ1-5; TRBD1 might be the D (5 bases). V was clipped by 3 bases and J by 6 bases, with 12 bases between them. The germline CDR1 and CDR2 sequences are MNHEY and SMNVEV (reference sequence). The CDR3 sequence is 14 residues long. CDR3 DNA: TGTGCCAGCAGTTTGGCGGGGGAGGTTCAGCCCCAGCATTTT. This encodes CASSLAGEVQPQHF.

The V and J genes are TRBV7-2 and TRBJ2-2; the match to TRBD2 covers 10 bases. Trimming took 3 bases from V and 6 from J; bases not matched to a gene: 4. This CDR3 is 15 amino acids long. From germline, CDR1 is SGHTA and CDR2 FQGNSA. CDR3 in DNA: TGTGCCAGCAGCTTTGTGCTAGCGGGAGCCGGGGAGCTGTTTTTT. Translation gives CASSFVLAGAGELFF.

This chain connects TRBV7-8 to TRBJ1-2; D is perhaps TRBD1 (6 bases). The V gene's germline CDR1 is SGHVS and CDR2 FQNEAQ. The CDR3 covers 15 residues. V gave up 2 bases and J gave up 0 bases, with 10 bases separating them. For the CDR3, the DNA is TGTGCCAGCAGCTTATGGGCAGGGGCTAACTATGGCTACACCTTC. As protein: CASSLWAGANYGYTF.

The genes are TRBV11-2 and TRBJ2-6, with 8 bases lining up with TRBD1. With V trimmed by 1 base and J by 6 bases, 8 bases remained unmatched. From germline, CDR1 is SGHAT and CDR2 FQNNGV. The CDR3 contains 17 residues. CDR3 DNA sequence: TGTGCCAGCAGCTTAGGGGGCAGGGGGCGGGAGGCCAACGTCCTGACTTTC. This encodes CASSLGGRGREANVLTF.

V usage is TRBV6-2 or TRBV6-3 and J usage is TRBJ1-2; weak D call: TRBD1 (5 bases). V was clipped by 6 bases and J by 6 bases, with 20 bases between them. There are 15 residues in the CDR3. Germline CDR1 MNHEY, CDR2 SVGEGT. CDR3 residues: CASSNPGGWGDGYTF. CDR3 DNA sequence: TGTGCCAGCAGCAACCCGGGTGGCTGGGGGGATGGCTACACCTTC.

This sequence joins TRBV7-2 and TRBJ1-6; D is ambiguous. Germline V CDR1 and CDR2: SGHTA, FQGNSA. This CDR3 region has 16 residues. Trimming left V 1 base short and J 4 bases short, with 11 bases between. The CDR3 sequence is CASSLEGGRYNSPLHF. The CDR3 region has the DNA TGTGCCAGCAGCTTAGAGGGAGGCAGGTATAATTCACCCCTCCACTTT.

The rearrangement links TRBV7-9 to TRBJ1-2; TRBD1 matches 7 bases. The CDR3 extends over 14 amino acids. J gave up 8 bases and V 3 bases, and 9 bases lay outside the gene matches. Germline V gene sequence: CDR1 SEHNR, CDR2 FQNEAQ (reference sequence). CDR3 residues: CASSFPGTVQGYTF. The CDR3 bases are TGTGCCAGCAGCTTTCCCGGGACAGTCCAAGGCTACACCTTC.

The chain recombines TRBV7-8 with TRBJ1-2; 9 nucleotides match TRBD1. Germline V gives CDR1 SGHVS, CDR2 FQNEAQ. There are 16 residues in the CDR3. V lost 4 bases, J lost 2 bases, and 8 bases stayed unmatched. The CDR3 sequence: CASSSPDGTGNYGYTF. In DNA, the CDR3 is TGTGCCAGCAGCTCTCCGGACGGGACAGGGAACTATGGCTACACCTTC.

The gene calls are TRBV14 and TRBJ1-2; tentative D call: TRBD1 (6 bases). V lost 5 bases and J lost 3, with 10 bases in between. Per the germline V gene, CDR1 is SGHDN and CDR2 is FVKESK. There are 13 residues in the CDR3. CDR3 DNA sequence: TGTGCCAGCAGCACAGGGTACGACTATGGCTACACCTTC. The encoded protein is CASSTGYDYGYTF.

CDR3 sequence (DNA): TGTGCCAGCAGTCCTATCGGGAGGGCCTACAATGAGCAGTTCTTC. Amino acid sequence: CASSPIGRAYNEQFF. The chain is built from TRBV6-5 and TRBJ2-1, with 8 bases aligning to TRBD2. V shed 5 bases and J 2 bases; nucleotides not matched to a gene: 5. Germline V gene lookup returns CDR1 MNHEY and CDR2 SVGAGI. CDR3 size: 15 residues.

The chain carries TRBV6-2 or TRBV6-3 and TRBJ1-1; D gene uncertain. V was clipped by 6 bases and J by 1 base, with 15 bases between them. The germline V gene encodes CDR1 MNHEY and CDR2 SVGEGT. The CDR3 is 15 residues long. The CDR3 region has the DNA TGTGCCAGCAGCCAACAGACATTAGGGAACACTGAAGCTTTCTTT. This encodes CASSQQTLGNTEAFF.